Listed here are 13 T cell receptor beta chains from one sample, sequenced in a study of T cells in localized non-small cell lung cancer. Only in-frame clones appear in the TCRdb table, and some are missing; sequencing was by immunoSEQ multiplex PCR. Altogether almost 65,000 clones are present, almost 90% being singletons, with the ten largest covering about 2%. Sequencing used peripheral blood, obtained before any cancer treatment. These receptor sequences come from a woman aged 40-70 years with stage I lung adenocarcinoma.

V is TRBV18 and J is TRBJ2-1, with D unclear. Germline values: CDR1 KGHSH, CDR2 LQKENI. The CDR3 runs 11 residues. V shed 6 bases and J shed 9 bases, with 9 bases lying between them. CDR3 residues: CASSEKVEQFF. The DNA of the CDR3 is TGTGCCAGCTCGGAGAAAGTTGAGCAGTTCTTC.

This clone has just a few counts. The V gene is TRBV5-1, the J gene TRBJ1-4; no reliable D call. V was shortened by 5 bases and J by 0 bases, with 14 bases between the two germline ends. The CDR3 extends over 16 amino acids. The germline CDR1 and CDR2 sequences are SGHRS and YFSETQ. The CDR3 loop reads CASSPLVGTTNEKLFF. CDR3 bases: TGCGCCAGCAGTCCACTCGTCGGTACAACTAATGAAAAACTGTTTTTT.

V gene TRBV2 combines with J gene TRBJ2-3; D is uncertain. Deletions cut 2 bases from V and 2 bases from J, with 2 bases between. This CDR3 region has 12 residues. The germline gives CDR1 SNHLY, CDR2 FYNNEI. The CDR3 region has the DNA TGTGCCAGCAGTGAAACCACAGATACGCAGTATTTT. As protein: CASSETTDTQYF. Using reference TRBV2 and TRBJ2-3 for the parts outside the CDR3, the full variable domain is EPEVTQTPSHQVTQMGQEVILRCVPISNHLYFYWYRQILGQKVEFLVSFYNNEISEKSEIFDDQFSVERPDGSNFTLKIRSTKLEDSAMYFCASSETTDTQYFGPGTRLTVL.

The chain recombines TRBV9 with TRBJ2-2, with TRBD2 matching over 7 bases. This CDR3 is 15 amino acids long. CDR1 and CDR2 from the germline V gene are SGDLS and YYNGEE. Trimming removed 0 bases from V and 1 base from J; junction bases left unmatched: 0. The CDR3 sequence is CASSVASGNTGELFF. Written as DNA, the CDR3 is TGTGCCAGCAGCGTAGCTAGCGGGAACACCGGGGAGCTGTTTTTT.

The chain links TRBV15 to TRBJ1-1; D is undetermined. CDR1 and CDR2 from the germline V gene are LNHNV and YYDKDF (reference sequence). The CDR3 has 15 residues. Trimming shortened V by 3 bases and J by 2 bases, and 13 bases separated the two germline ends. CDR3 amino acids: CATSSGRGSNTEAFF. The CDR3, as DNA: TGTGCCACCAGCAGTGGTCGCGGCTCTAACACTGAAGCTTTCTTT.

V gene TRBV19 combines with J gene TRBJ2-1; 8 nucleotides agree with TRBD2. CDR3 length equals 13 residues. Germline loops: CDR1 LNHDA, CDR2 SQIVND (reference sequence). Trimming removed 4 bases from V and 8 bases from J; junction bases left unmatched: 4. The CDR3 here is CASSTPGGDEQFF. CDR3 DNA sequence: TGTGCCAGTAGTACGCCCGGGGGGGATGAGCAGTTCTTC.

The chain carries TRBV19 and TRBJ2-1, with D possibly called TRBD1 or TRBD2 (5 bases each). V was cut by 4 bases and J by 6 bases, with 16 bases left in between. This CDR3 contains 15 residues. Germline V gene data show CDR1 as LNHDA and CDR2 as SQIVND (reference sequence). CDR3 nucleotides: TGTGCCAGTAGTACATCTCCGCCGAGGGGCAATGAGCAGTTCTTC. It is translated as CASSTSPPRGNEQFF.

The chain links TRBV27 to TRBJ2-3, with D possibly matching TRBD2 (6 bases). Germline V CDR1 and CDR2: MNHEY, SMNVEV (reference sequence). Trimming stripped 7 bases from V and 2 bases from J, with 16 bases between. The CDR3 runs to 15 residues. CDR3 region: CASTPCPGDTDTQYF. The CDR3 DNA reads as TGTGCCAGCACCCCCTGCCCGGGGGACACAGATACGCAGTATTTT.

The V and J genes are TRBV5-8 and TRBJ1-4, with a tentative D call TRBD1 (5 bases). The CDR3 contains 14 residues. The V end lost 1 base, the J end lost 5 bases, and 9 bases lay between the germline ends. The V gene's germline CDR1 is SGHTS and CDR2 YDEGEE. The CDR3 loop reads CASSLKGFNEKLFF. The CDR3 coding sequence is TGTGCCAGCAGCTTGAAGGGGTTCAATGAAAAACTGTTTTTT.

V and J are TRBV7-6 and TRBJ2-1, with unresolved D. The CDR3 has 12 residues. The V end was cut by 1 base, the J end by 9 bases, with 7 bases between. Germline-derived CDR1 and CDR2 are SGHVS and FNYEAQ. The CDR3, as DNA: TGTGCCAGCAGCTTAGGGAGAAGTGAGCAGTTCTTC. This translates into CASSLGRSEQFF.

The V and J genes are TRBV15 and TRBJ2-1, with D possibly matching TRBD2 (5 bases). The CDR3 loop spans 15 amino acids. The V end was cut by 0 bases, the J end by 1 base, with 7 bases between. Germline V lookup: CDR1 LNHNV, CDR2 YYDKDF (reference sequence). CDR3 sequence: CATSRDSGSYNEQFF. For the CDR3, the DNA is TGTGCCACCAGCAGAGATTCGGGATCCTACAATGAGCAGTTCTTC.

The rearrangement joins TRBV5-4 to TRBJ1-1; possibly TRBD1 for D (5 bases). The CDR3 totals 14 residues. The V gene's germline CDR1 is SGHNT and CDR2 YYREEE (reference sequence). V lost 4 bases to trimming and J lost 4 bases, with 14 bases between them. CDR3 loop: CASSLLVGVTEAFF. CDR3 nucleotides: TGTGCCAGCAGCCTTCTTGTGGGGGTCACTGAAGCTTTCTTT.

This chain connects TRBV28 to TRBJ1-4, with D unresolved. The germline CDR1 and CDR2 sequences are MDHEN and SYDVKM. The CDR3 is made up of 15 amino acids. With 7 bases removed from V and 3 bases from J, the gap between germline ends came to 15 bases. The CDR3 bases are TGTGCCAGCACTACCGGAGGCGTACCTAATGAAAAACTGTTTTTT. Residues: CASTTGGVPNEKLFF.